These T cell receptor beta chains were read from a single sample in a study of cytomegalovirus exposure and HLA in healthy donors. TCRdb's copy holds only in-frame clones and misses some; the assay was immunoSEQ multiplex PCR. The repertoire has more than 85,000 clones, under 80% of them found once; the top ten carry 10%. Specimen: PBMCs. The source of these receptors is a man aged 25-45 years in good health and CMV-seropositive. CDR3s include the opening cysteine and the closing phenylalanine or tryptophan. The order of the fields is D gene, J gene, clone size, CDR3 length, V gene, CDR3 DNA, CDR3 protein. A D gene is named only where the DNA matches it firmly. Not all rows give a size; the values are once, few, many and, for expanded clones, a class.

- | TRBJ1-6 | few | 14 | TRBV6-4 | TGTGCCAGCAGTGAGACAGCAGAAAATTCACCCCTCCACTTT | CASSETAENSPLHF
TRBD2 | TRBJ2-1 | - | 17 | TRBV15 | TGTGCCACCAGCAGAGATGCAGGACTAGCCACAATCAGTGAGCAGTTCTTC | CATSRDAGLATISEQFF
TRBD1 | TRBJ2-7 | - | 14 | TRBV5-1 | TGCGCCAGCACCAGAACAGGGGGCGTTTCCGAGCAGTACTTC | CASTRTGGVSEQYF
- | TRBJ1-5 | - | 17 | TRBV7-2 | TGTGCCAGCAGCCTCCAGGGAACAGCATATAGCAATCAGCCCCAGCATTTT | CASSLQGTAYSNQPQHF
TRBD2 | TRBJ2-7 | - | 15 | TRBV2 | TGTGCCAGCAGTGAGGGGTTCGGGGGGACCTACGAGCAGTACTTC | CASSEGFGGTYEQYF
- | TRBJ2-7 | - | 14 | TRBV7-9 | TGTGCCAGCAGCTTTTCCGGCGGGGCCGACGAGCAGTACTTC | CASSFSGGADEQYF
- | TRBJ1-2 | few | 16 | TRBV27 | TGTGCCAGCAGTTTTTCCCCGGGGGGGGCTGGCTATGGCTACACCTTC | CASSFSPGGAGYGYTF
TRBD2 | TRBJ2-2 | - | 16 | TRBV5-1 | TGCGCCAGCAGCCCTAACCCGGGGGGGGGCACCGGGGAGCTGTTTTTT | CASSPNPGGGTGELFF
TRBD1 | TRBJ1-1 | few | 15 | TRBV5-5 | TGTGCCAGCAGCTTGGAACCGGGGACAGCCACTGAAGCTTTCTTT | CASSLEPGTATEAFF
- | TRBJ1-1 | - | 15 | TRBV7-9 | TGTGCCAGCAGCTTAGCAAGGAAAGGGGGGGCTGAAGCTTTCTTT | CASSLARKGGAEAFF
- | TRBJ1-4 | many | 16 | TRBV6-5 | TGTGCCAGCAGTTACTCTGGGGGGGGGTTACGAGAAAAACTGTTTTTT | CASSYSGGGLREKLFF
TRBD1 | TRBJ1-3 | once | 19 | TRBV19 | TGTGCCACCACACGGCCCCATGCGGGACAGGAGATTCTTGGAAACACCATATATTTT | CATTRPHAGQEILGNTIYF
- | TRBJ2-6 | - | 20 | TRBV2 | TGTGCCCAGCAAGCAGTGGGGAACAGTCAAGGAGGAGTTGGGGCCAACGTCCTGACTTTC | CAQQAVGNSQGGVGANVLTF
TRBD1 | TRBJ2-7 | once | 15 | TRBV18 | TGTGCCAGCTCACCGGCTGGGACAGGGAGCTACGAGCAGTACTTC | CASSPAGTGSYEQYF
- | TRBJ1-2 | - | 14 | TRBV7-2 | TGTGCCAGCAGCTCGGCCCGTCGGGTCTATGGCTACACCTTC | CASSSARRVYGYTF
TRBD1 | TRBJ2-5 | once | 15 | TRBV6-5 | TGTGCCAGCAGACCCGGACAGGCCGCATACGAGACCCAGTACTTC | CASRPGQAAYETQYF
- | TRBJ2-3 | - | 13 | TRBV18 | TGTGCCAGCTCACCAACCTACGCAGATACGCAGTATTTT | CASSPTYADTQYF
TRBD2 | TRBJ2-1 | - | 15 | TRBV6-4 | TGTGCCAGCAGCGTGGGACTAGTGCGGCACAATGAGCAGTTCTTC | CASSVGLVRHNEQFF
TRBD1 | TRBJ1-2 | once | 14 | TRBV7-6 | TGTGCCAGCAGCTTGAGGGACAGTCCCTATGGCTACACCTTC | CASSLRDSPYGYTF
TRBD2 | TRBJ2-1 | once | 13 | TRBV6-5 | TGTGCCAGCAGTGCCGGGGGGGGCAATGAGCAGTTCTTC | CASSAGGGNEQFF
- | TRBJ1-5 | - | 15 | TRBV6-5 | TGTGCCAGCAGTTACTCGGGCGAAGGATCCCAACCCCAGCATTTT | CASSYSGEGSQPQHF
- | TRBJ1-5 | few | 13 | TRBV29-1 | TGCAGCGTGGCGACAGGCTTCAATCAGCCCCAGCATTTT | CSVATGFNQPQHF
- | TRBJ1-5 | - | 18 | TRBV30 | TGTGCCTGGAGTTCACAGGACAAGCAGAAGTATAGCAATCAGCCCCAGCATTTT | CAWSSQDKQKYSNQPQHF
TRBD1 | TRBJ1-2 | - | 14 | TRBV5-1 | TGCGCCAGCAGCCGGGGACAGATTAACTATGGCTACACCTTC | CASSRGQINYGYTF
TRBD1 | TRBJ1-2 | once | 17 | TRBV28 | TGTGCCAGCAGTGGGGACAGTTACAAAAACGCTAACTATGGCTACACCTTC | CASSGDSYKNANYGYTF
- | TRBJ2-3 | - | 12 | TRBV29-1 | TGCAGCGTGGTGACAGGCACAGATACGCAGTATTTT | CSVVTGTDTQYF
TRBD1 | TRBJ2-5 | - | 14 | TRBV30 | TGTGCCTGGAGGGACAGGGGGTGGCAAGAGACCCAGTACTTC | CAWRDRGWQETQYF
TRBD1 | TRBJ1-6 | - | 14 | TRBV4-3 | TGCGCCAGCAGCCAGGGACAGGAAAATTCACCCCTCCACTTT | CASSQGQENSPLHF
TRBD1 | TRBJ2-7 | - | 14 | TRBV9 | TGTGCCAGCAGCGTAGGACAGGGTGCTTACGAGCAGTACTTC | CASSVGQGAYEQYF
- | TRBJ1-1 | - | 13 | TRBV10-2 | TGCGCCAGCAGTGAGTCCGGGGGCACTGAAGCTTTCTTT | CASSESGGTEAFF
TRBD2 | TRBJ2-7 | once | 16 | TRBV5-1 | TGCGCCAGCAGCGGAGGAACGGGGGGATACCTATACGAGCAGTACTTC | CASSGGTGGYLYEQYF
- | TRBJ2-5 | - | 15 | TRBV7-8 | TGTGCCAGCAGCTTAGCGAACAGGGCCCAAGAGACCCAGTACTTC | CASSLANRAQETQYF
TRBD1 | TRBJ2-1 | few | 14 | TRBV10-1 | TGCGCCCCCCGCACGGGACAGGGATACAATGAGCAGTTCTTC | CAPRTGQGYNEQFF
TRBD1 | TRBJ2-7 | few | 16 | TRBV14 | TGTGCCAGCAGCCCAAACCATTGGACAGGTGACTACGAGCAGTACTTC | CASSPNHWTGDYEQYF
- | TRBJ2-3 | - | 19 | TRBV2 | TGTGCCAGCAGTGAAGAGGTGGGGGGTGGAGTGACCAGCACAGATACGCAGTATTTT | CASSEEVGGGVTSTDTQYF
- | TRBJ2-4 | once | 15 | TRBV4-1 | TGCGCCAGCAGCCACCTAGCGTTAGCCAAAAACATTCAGTACTTC | CASSHLALAKNIQYF
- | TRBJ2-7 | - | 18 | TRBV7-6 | TGTGCCAGCAGCTTAGCAGCAGGGTTCACGGACACCACCTACGAGCAGTACTTC | CASSLAAGFTDTTYEQYF
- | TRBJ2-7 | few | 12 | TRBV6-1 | TGTGCCAGCAGTGAATTGGGGGGCGAGCAGTACTTC | CASSELGGEQYF
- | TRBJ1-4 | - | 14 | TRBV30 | TGTGCCTGGAGTGATGGGGTAGGGGGTGAAAAACTGTTTTTT | CAWSDGVGGEKLFF
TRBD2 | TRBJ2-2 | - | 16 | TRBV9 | TGTGCCAGCAGCGTAGGAGCGGGGGGTTACACCGGGGAGCTGTTTTTT | CASSVGAGGYTGELFF
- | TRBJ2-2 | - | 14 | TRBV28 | TGTGCCAGCAACTCGCGTAGGGGGTCCGGGGAGCTGTTTTTT | CASNSRRGSGELFF
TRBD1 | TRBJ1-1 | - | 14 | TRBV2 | TGTGCCAGCAGCCTGAAACAGGGGACCACTGAAGCTTTCTTT | CASSLKQGTTEAFF
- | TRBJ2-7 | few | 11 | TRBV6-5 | TGTGCCAGCAGTGACACCTACGAGCAGTACTTC | CASSDTYEQYF
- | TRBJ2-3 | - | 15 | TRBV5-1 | TGCGCCAGCAGCTTGGGCAGGGCAAGGGAAGATACGCAGTATTTT | CASSLGRAREDTQYF
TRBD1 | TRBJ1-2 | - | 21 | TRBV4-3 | TGCGCCAGCAGCCAAGATTATGGTATCGACAGGGCCATCTTGTCTAACTATGGCTACACCTTC | CASSQDYGIDRAILSNYGYTF
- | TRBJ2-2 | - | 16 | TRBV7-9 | TGTGCCAGCAGCTTTGTCCCGGGACTCGTTGCCGGGGAGCTGTTTTTT | CASSFVPGLVAGELFF
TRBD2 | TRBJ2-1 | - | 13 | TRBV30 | TGTGCCGGGACGGGACTAGCCTACAATGAGCAGTTCTTC | CAGTGLAYNEQFF
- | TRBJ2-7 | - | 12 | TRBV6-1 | TGTGCCAGCAGTGAAGGATGGTACGAGCAGTACTTC | CASSEGWYEQYF
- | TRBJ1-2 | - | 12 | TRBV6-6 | TGTGCCAGCATTACTGTGGACTATGGCTACACCTTC | CASITVDYGYTF
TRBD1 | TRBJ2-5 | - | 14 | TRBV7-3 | TGTGCCAGCAGCCCCGGGACAGGCCAAGAGACCCAGTACTTC | CASSPGTGQETQYF
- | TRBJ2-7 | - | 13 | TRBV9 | TGTGCCAGCAGCGTGGGTCAGGTCGGCGAGCAGTACTTC | CASSVGQVGEQYF
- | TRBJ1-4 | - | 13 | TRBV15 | TGTGCCACCGGACGTCGGGGTAATGAAAAACTGTTTTTT | CATGRRGNEKLFF
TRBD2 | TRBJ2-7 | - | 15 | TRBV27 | TGTGCCAGCACCACATTGGCGGGGGGGATAGATGAGCAGTACTTC | CASTTLAGGIDEQYF
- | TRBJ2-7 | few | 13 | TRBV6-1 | TGTTTTTTCAAGCAGAAGGCGGCATACGAGCAGTACTTC | CFFKQKAAYEQYF
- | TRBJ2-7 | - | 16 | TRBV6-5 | TGTGCCAGCAGTTACCAAATACCAAGTCAGGGATTAGGGCAGTACTTC | CASSYQIPSQGLGQYF
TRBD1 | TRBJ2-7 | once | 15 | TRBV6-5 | TGTGCCAGCAGCCAACGGACAGGGCCCGCATACGAGCAGTACTTC | CASSQRTGPAYEQYF
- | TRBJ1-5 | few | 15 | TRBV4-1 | TGCGCCAGCAGCCAAGTAGGAGGGAAGGGGCAGCCCCAGCATTTT | CASSQVGGKGQPQHF
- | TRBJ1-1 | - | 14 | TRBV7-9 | TGTGCCAGCAGCACCACAGGGAGGAACACTGAAGCTTTCTTT | CASSTTGRNTEAFF
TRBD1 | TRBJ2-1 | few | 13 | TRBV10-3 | TGTGCCATCAGTGGACAGGGAAACAATGAGCAGTTCTTC | CAISGQGNNEQFF
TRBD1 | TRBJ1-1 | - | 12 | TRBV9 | TGTGCCAGCAGCTCCACAGGGGGCCCGGCTTTCTTT | CASSSTGGPAFF